The next 27 T cell receptor beta chains were all read from a single sample in a study of cytomegalovirus exposure and HLA in healthy donors (TCRdb year 2017). Library method: the immunoSEQ multiplex PCR assay. A mixture of 60 forward primers for TCR Vbeta segments and 13 reverse primers for TCR Jbeta segments was used in the multiplex PCR. In TCRdb, the immuneACCESS table is reduced to in-frame sequences with V and J assigned. These tables do not hold every clone; where another copy was compared, an unresolved V gene accounts for under half, and the others remain unexplained. The sample data list tens of thousands of clones, and about four fifths of these were observed just once. The biggest ten clones account for over 3% of the sample. Sequencing was done on a sample of PBMCs. These TCRs come from a woman in her thirties or forties in good health and CMV-seronegative.

A single count supports this clone. The chain couples TRBV25-1 to TRBJ1-1; 9 bases map to TRBD1. Trimming cost V 0 bases and J 4 bases; bases outside gene matches: 12. The CDR3 has 18 residues. Germline CDR1 and CDR2: MGHDK and SYGVNS. CDR3 sequence reads: CASSEYNLQGAAFTEAFF. The CDR3 DNA is TGTGCCAGCAGTGAATATAATTTACAGGGGGCCGCTTTCACTGAAGCTTTCTTT.

V and J are TRBV2 and TRBJ2-2; TRBD2 matches 12 bases. In germline, CDR1 is SNHLY, CDR2 FYNNEI. Trimming took 6 bases from V and 10 from J; bases not matched to a gene: 9. This CDR3 contains 15 residues. The CDR3 DNA reads as TGTGCCAGCAGGGCTAGCGGGAGGGTTTCGGCGGAGCTGTTTTTT. Amino acid sequence: CASRASGRVSAELFF.

The chain is built from TRBV2 and TRBJ2-1, with a possible D match to TRBD1 (5 bases). V gave up 4 bases and J gave up 4 bases, with 14 bases separating them. Looked up from germline, CDR1 is SNHLY and CDR2 is FYNNEI. CDR3 length: 15 amino acids. The CDR3 region is CASSVLGPEYNEQFF. CDR3 DNA sequence: TGTGCCAGCAGTGTTTTGGGGCCCGAATACAATGAGCAGTTCTTC.

V gene TRBV28 combines with J gene TRBJ2-7; D perhaps matches TRBD1 (6 bases). In germline, CDR1 is MDHEN, CDR2 SYDVKM. V lost 5 bases to trimming and J lost 5 bases, with 10 bases between them. The length of the CDR3 is 12 residues. The CDR3 reads CASSPNRDEQYF. As DNA, the CDR3 is TGTGCCAGCAGTCCGAACAGGGACGAGCAGTACTTC.

The chain carries TRBV7-3 and TRBJ2-3, with D maybe TRBD1 (6 bases). Per the germline V gene, CDR1 is SGHTA and CDR2 is FQGTGA. Trimming took 5 bases from V and 1 from J, leaving 13 bases between them. The CDR3 has 15 amino acids. In DNA form, the CDR3 reads TGTGCCAGCAGCGAAAGGCCAGGGGGCACAGATACGCAGTATTTT. This translates into CASSERPGGTDTQYF.

The chain links TRBV28 to TRBJ2-4, with D possibly matching TRBD2 (6 bases). The V end was cut by 6 bases, the J end by 1 base, with 19 bases between. The CDR3 extends over 17 amino acids. Germline CDR1 and CDR2: MDHEN and SYDVKM. In DNA form, the CDR3 reads TGTGCCAGCAGCAAACAGGAGGGCTTTGCGGCCAAAAACATTCAGTACTTC. It codes for CASSKQEGFAAKNIQYF.

The chain couples TRBV25-1 to TRBJ2-3, with TRBD2 matching over 13 bases. The CDR3 is 18 residues long. V was clipped by 5 bases and J by 3 bases; unmatched bases: 11. Germline CDR1 reads MGHDK; CDR2 reads SYGVNS. The DNA for the CDR3 is TGTGCCAGCAGTAGAACTCGGACTAGCGGGAGTGGGACAGATACGCAGTATTTT. Translated, it gives CASSRTRTSGSGTDTQYF.

The chain joins TRBV28 to TRBJ1-2, with TRBD1 matching 7 bases. Per germline, CDR1 MDHEN and CDR2 SYDVKM. The CDR3 length is 17 residues. Trimming cost V 4 bases and J 4 bases; bases outside gene matches: 15. This CDR3 is CASSSPSGTETTYGYTF. The CDR3 bases are TGTGCCAGCAGTTCACCCTCCGGGACAGAGACAACCTATGGCTACACCTTC.

V is TRBV10-1 and J is TRBJ2-2; TRBD1 matches at 8 bases. V was pared by 6 bases and J by 1 base, with 4 bases of the junction left unmatched. This CDR3 is built from 15 residues. Germline CDR1 reads WNHNN; CDR2 reads SYGVQD (reference sequence). DNA of the CDR3: TGCGCCAGCAGATTACAGGGGGTGAACACCGGGGAGCTGTTTTTT. Its translation is CASRLQGVNTGELFF.

This chain uses TRBV11-3 with TRBJ2-1; D call uncertain. V was trimmed by 0 bases and J by 9 bases, leaving 12 bases between them. The CDR3 consists of 14 residues. Germline values: CDR1 SGHNT, CDR2 YENEEA. CDR3 nucleotide sequence: TGTGCCAGCAGCTTAGACCCGACTGGTCTTGAGCAGTTCTTC. As protein: CASSLDPTGLEQFF. Filled out from reference TRBV11-3 and TRBJ2-1, the complete variable domain reads EAGVVQSPRYKIIEKKQPVAFWCNPISGHNTLYWYLQNLGQGPELLIRYENEEAVDDSQLPKDRFSAERLKGVDSTLKIQPAELGDSAVYLCASSLDPTGLEQFFGPGTRLTVL.

This chain uses TRBV5-1 with TRBJ2-5; 12 nucleotides align to TRBD2. Trimming at V came to 4 bases and at J to 2 bases, leaving 15 bases not matched to a gene. Germline V lookup: CDR1 SGHRS, CDR2 YFSETQ. The CDR3 has 19 amino acids. Here the CDR3 reads CASSPNRVLAGGPQETQYF. CDR3 in DNA: TGCGCCAGCAGCCCCAATAGAGTGCTAGCGGGAGGGCCACAAGAGACCCAGTACTTC.

In its sample, this clone was seen once. The chain combines TRBV5-1 with TRBJ1-3; tentatively, D is TRBD1 (5 bases). The CDR3 has 16 amino acids. Germline CDR1 reads SGHRS; CDR2 reads YFSETQ. Trimming cost V 4 bases and J 0 bases, with 14 bases left between them. For the CDR3, the DNA is TGCGCCAGCAGCCTGAACCCACAGGACTCTGGAAACACCATATATTTT. As protein: CASSLNPQDSGNTIYF. The variable domain in full, completed from reference TRBV5-1 and TRBJ1-3, reads KAGVTQTPRYLIKTRGQQVTLSCSPISGHRSVSWYQQTPGQGLQFLFEYFSETQRNKGNFPGRFSGRQFSNSRSEMNVSTLELGDSALYLCASSLNPQDSGNTIYFGEGSWLTVV.

This chain uses TRBV7-9 with TRBJ1-1; weak D call: TRBD1 (5 bases). CDR3 length: 17 amino acids. CDR1 is SEHNR, CDR2 FQNEAQ, per germline (reference sequence). Trimming removed 0 bases at V and 3 bases at J, with 17 bases between. CDR3 amino acids: CASSLARGRAEDTEAFF. CDR3 DNA sequence: TGTGCCAGCAGCTTAGCGCGAGGCAGGGCAGAGGACACTGAAGCTTTCTTT.

The genes are TRBV6-5 and TRBJ1-2, with TRBD1 matching over 10 bases. This CDR3 comprises 15 residues. J lost 7 bases, V lost 5 bases, and 10 bases had no gene match. Germline lookup yields CDR1 MNHEY and CDR2 SVGAGI. The CDR3 here is CASSGPGTGVCGYTF. The CDR3 region has the DNA TGTGCCAGCAGTGGACCCGGGACAGGGGTTTGTGGCTACACCTTC.

The rearrangement links TRBV29-1 to TRBJ2-7; TRBD1 matches 7 bases. V lost 5 bases to trimming and J lost 5 bases; unmatched junction nucleotides: 12. The V gene's germline CDR1 is SQVTM and CDR2 ANQGSEA. CDR3 length: 14 residues. The CDR3 DNA follows: TGCAGCGTTTCACAAGGGGACAGAACCCACGAGCAGTACTTC. The encoded protein is CSVSQGDRTHEQYF.

The chain joins TRBV29-1 to TRBJ2-5; D possibly corresponds to TRBD2 (5 bases). V lost 2 bases and J lost 5, with 12 bases in between. The CDR3 runs 13 residues. Germline CDR1 reads SQVTM; CDR2 reads ANQGSEA. Here the CDR3 reads CSVESRRRETQYF. CDR3 coding DNA: TGCAGCGTTGAATCACGGAGGAGGGAGACCCAGTACTTC.

V usage is TRBV21-1 and J usage is TRBJ2-3; the D call of TRBD2 is as the table states it, not checked on the DNA. TRBV21-1 is assigned pseudogene status. CDR3 size: 17 residues. The DNA for the CDR3 is TGTGCCAGCAGCCGAAATCCTGGCGGGAGCGGCTCAGATACGCAGTATTTT. This encodes CASSRNPGGSGSDTQYF.

The J gene is TRBJ1-2, the V gene TRBV28; D is perhaps TRBD1 (5 bases). The CDR3 extends over 12 amino acids. Between the trimmed V and J ends, which lost 6 bases and 2 bases, there was a span of 7 bases. CDR1 and CDR2 from the germline V gene are MDHEN and SYDVKM. CDR3 sequence reads: CASSPGNYGYTF. In DNA form, the CDR3 reads TGTGCCAGCAGCCCAGGGAACTATGGCTACACCTTC.

The V call is TRBV5-4, the J call TRBJ1-1; D is undetermined. Germline assignment: CDR1 SGHNT and CDR2 YYREEE (reference sequence). V lost 0 bases to trimming and J lost 1 base, with 10 bases between them. The CDR3 loop spans 15 amino acids. The CDR3 nucleotides read TGTGCCAGCAGCTTGGATCCGGCGGCGAACACTGAAGCTTTCTTT. It yields the protein CASSLDPAANTEAFF.

The V and J genes are TRBV6-1 and TRBJ2-1, with 8 bases aligning to TRBD1. Germline V gives CDR1 MNHNS, CDR2 SASEGT. The V gene end was trimmed by 7 bases and the J gene end by 12 bases; junction bases not matched to a gene: 11. The CDR3 contains 13 residues. CDR3 coding DNA: TGTGCCAGCACTTTGGGGACAGGTTGGGGGCAGTTCTTC. It specifies CASTLGTGWGQFF.

This chain links TRBV11-2 with TRBJ1-3; possible D gene TRBD1, 5 bases. Per germline, CDR1 SGHAT and CDR2 FQNNGV. The CDR3 is 12 amino acids. V lost 5 bases, J lost 4 bases, and 6 bases lay in between. CDR3 nucleotides: TGTGCCAGCAGCCGACAGGGAAACACCATATATTTT. Translating it yields CASSRQGNTIYF.

The chain is built from TRBV29-1 and TRBJ2-1; 8 nucleotides align to TRBD1. Germline assignment: CDR1 SQVTM and CDR2 ANQGSEA. V shed 7 bases and J 7 bases; nucleotides not matched to a gene: 9. This CDR3 has 13 residues. The CDR3, as DNA: TGCAGCGCTGTCCCAGGGGGCACGAATGAGCAGTTCTTC. Its translation is CSAVPGGTNEQFF.

V and J are TRBV29-1 and TRBJ1-1, with 8 bases fitting TRBD1. J was trimmed by 1 base and V by 4 bases; bases with no gene match: 5. Germline values: CDR1 SQVTM, CDR2 ANQGSEA. The CDR3 totals 14 residues. For the CDR3, the DNA is TGCAGCGTTGCCCAAGGACAGGGGAACACTGAAGCTTTCTTT. This translates into CSVAQGQGNTEAFF.

CDR3 nucleotides: TGTGCCAGCAGTCTGAGGACAGGACCTATGATCTCTGGAAACACCATATATTTT. Translated, it gives CASSLRTGPMISGNTIYF. The chain has TRBV2 and TRBJ1-3, with 7 bases fitting TRBD1. The CDR3 runs 18 residues. Trimming at V came to 5 bases and at J to 0 bases, leaving 13 bases not matched to a gene. Germline CDR1 SNHLY, CDR2 FYNNEI.

The chain uses TRBV11-3 and TRBJ2-7, with 8 bases aligning to TRBD1. The length of the CDR3 is 14 residues. V lost 4 bases, J lost 5 bases, and 7 bases stayed unmatched. Germline-derived CDR1 and CDR2 are SGHNT and YENEEA. The CDR3 sequence is CASSSGTGRNEQYF. The CDR3 nucleotides are TGTGCCAGCAGCTCCGGGACAGGAAGAAACGAGCAGTACTTC.

The chain joins TRBV7-2 to TRBJ2-7; 7 positions match TRBD1. CDR3 length: 15 residues. Trimming at V came to 5 bases and at J to 3 bases, leaving 10 bases not matched to a gene. Germline assignment: CDR1 SGHTA and CDR2 FQGNSA. CDR3 bases: TGTGCCAGCAGCACACAGACAGGGCCTGGCTACGAGCAGTACTTC. It codes for CASSTQTGPGYEQYF.

The chain combines TRBV28 with TRBJ1-3; D is unclear. Per germline, CDR1 MDHEN and CDR2 SYDVKM. V gave up 7 bases and J gave up 0 bases, with 16 bases separating them. The CDR3 totals 16 residues. The CDR3 loop is CASTGNRISSGNTIYF. The CDR3 nucleotides read TGTGCCAGCACGGGAAATCGAATTAGCTCTGGAAACACCATATATTTT.